These T cell receptor beta chains were read from a single sample in a study of shared clonotypes between healthy human individuals. Method: immunoSEQ multiplex PCR; TCRdb's copy keeps in-frame clones and lacks some. The table lists fewer than 1.4 million clones, 70% to 80% of them singletons. The sequencing sample was made of memory CD4+ T cells from PBMCs. These receptors all come from a young man in good health. Some clones in this sample may be carry-over from other donors' samples. Each CDR3 is given with its conserved first and last residue. A D gene is named only where the DNA matches it firmly.

D gene: NA; J gene: TRBJ2-2; V gene: TRBV25-1; CDR3 DNA: TGTGCCAGCAGCGTCACAGGGACCAACACCGGGGAGCTGTTTTTT; CDR3 protein: CASSVTGTNTGELFF
D gene: NA; J gene: TRBJ1-4; V gene: TRBV7-2; CDR3 DNA: TGTGCCAGCAGCATAGGGGGGGCGAGGGGTGAAAAACTGTTTTTT; CDR3 protein: CASSIGGARGEKLFF
D gene: TRBD1; J gene: TRBJ1-5; V gene: TRBV4-1; CDR3 DNA: TGCGCCAGCAGCCAAGACGGGACAGGGGACAGGCCCCAGCATTTT; CDR3 protein: CASSQDGTGDRPQHF
D gene: TRBD1; J gene: TRBJ2-2; V gene: TRBV2; CDR3 DNA: TGTGCCAGCAGTCTTGAGGGGGCGCCCGGGGAGCTGTTTTTT; CDR3 protein: CASSLEGAPGELFF
D gene: NA; J gene: TRBJ1-2; V gene: TRBV28; CDR3 DNA: TGTGCCAGCAGCAACTATGGCTACACCTTC; CDR3 protein: CASSNYGYTF
D gene: TRBD2; J gene: TRBJ2-5; V gene: TRBV5-5; CDR3 DNA: TGTGCCAGCAGCCCTGCCGGGACTAGCAATAGAGAGACCCAGTACTTC; CDR3 protein: CASSPAGTSNRETQYF
D gene: NA; J gene: TRBJ1-5; V gene: TRBV7-2; CDR3 DNA: TGTGCCAGCAGCTTAGTCGATACCGGTCAGCCCCAGCATTTT; CDR3 protein: CASSLVDTGQPQHF
D gene: NA; J gene: TRBJ2-2; V gene: TRBV2; CDR3 DNA: TGTGCCAGCAGTGGAAGGGGAAAAGGGAACACCGGGGAGCTGTTTTTT; CDR3 protein: CASSGRGKGNTGELFF
D gene: NA; J gene: TRBJ2-2; V gene: TRBV30; CDR3 DNA: TGTGCCCGGAGGGACAAGGCGGCCGGGGAGCTGTTTTTT; CDR3 protein: CARRDKAAGELFF
D gene: NA; J gene: TRBJ1-2; V gene: TRBV28; CDR3 DNA: TGTGCCAGCAGTTTATGGCCGGGGGCCAAGGTTTCTGGCTACACCTTC; CDR3 protein: CASSLWPGAKVSGYTF
D gene: NA; J gene: TRBJ2-7; V gene: TRBV29-1; CDR3 DNA: TGCAGCGTTGAATGGACAGGGAGGGCCTACGAGCAGTACTTC; CDR3 protein: CSVEWTGRAYEQYF
D gene: TRBD1; J gene: TRBJ2-3; V gene: TRBV10-3; CDR3 DNA: TGTGCCATCAGTGGACAGGGTGCAGATACGCAGTATTTT; CDR3 protein: CAISGQGADTQYF
D gene: NA; J gene: TRBJ1-5; V gene: TRBV27; CDR3 DNA: TGTGCCCCGGTGGGGGGGGGCAATCAGCCCCAGCATTTT; CDR3 protein: CAPVGGGNQPQHF
D gene: TRBD1; J gene: TRBJ1-1; V gene: TRBV2; CDR3 DNA: TGTGCCAGCAGTATACAGGGGGAGAACACTGAAGCTTTCTTT; CDR3 protein: CASSIQGENTEAFF